These 2 T cell receptor beta chains originate from one sample sequenced in a study of blood T cells in healthy people across ages. A second roughly 6 to 11 cycle PCR used barcoded and J-beta primers. One entry per CDR3 protein results from TCRdb running MiXCR on the 5' RACE reads. Among about 1.8 million distinct CDR3 sequences listed, roughly 52% were seen once. Material for sequencing was blood. The receptor set was obtained from a middle-aged woman in good health.

The rearrangement links TRBV20-1 to TRBJ1-2; TRBD1 matches at 7 bases. The V gene end was trimmed by 3 bases and the J gene end by 1 base; junction bases not matched to a gene: 11. Germline V lookup: CDR1 DFQATT, CDR2 SNEGSKA (reference sequence). The CDR3 is made up of 16 amino acids. CDR3 sequence: CSARGRGQLFNYGYTF. DNA for the CDR3: TGCAGTGCTAGGGGGCGGGGACAGCTATTTAACTATGGCTACACCTTC.

The V and J genes are TRBV24-1 and TRBJ1-1, with 7 nucleotides matching TRBD1. V was pared by 2 bases and J by 0 bases, with 17 bases of the junction left unmatched. CDR1 and CDR2 from the germline V gene are KGHDR and SFDVKD. The CDR3 loop spans 20 amino acids. CDR3 amino acids: CATSDSPNRGRGGMNTEAFF. In nucleotides, the CDR3 is TGTGCCACCAGTGATTCCCCCAACAGGGGAAGGGGGGGAATGAACACTGAAGCTTTCTTT.